Each of the 20 T cell receptor beta chains below was sequenced from the same sample in a study of blood T cell repertoires in COVID-19. Here immunoSEQ multiplex PCR was the method, and the copy in TCRdb shows in-frame clones only, minus some. Of almost 400,000 clones in the sample, 89% are singletons; the top ten hold 1.7%. Input material: PBMCs or T cells enriched from blood (not recorded which). The origin of the receptors is a woman between 25 and 40 years old who had recovered from COVID-19.

The chain uses TRBV11-2 and TRBJ1-1; D not resolved. CDR1 and CDR2 (germline): SGHAT, FQNNGV. Trimming took 2 bases from V and 1 from J, leaving 11 bases between them. The CDR3 contains 15 residues. The CDR3 loop reads CASSLLSGSNTEAFF. CDR3 DNA sequence: TGTGCCAGCAGCTTATTAAGCGGATCGAACACTGAAGCTTTCTTT. Drawing the rest from reference TRBV11-2 and TRBJ1-1, the complete variable domain is EAGVAQSPRYKIIEKRQSVAFWCNPISGHATLYWYQQILGQGPKLLIQFQNNGVVDDSQLPKDRFSAERLKGVDSTLKIQPAKLEDSAVYLCASSLLSGSNTEAFFGQGTRLTVV.

Only one count was recorded for this clone. The chain links TRBV5-4 to TRBJ1-2, with D possibly matching TRBD1 (6 bases). Germline V lookup: CDR1 SGHNT, CDR2 YYREEE (reference sequence). This CDR3 spans 16 amino acids. V lost 0 bases, J lost 4 bases, and 16 bases lay in between. The CDR3 sequence: CASSLVLGGQFYGYTF. In nucleotides, the CDR3 is TGTGCCAGCAGCTTGGTCCTCGGGGGGCAATTCTATGGCTACACCTTC.

The chain has TRBV27 and TRBJ2-1; 7 bases line up with TRBD2. Germline V gene sequence: CDR1 MNHEY, CDR2 SMNVEV (reference sequence). CDR3 size: 12 residues. With 6 bases clipped from V and 10 bases from J, the junction kept 6 bases outside the gene matches. The CDR3 coding sequence is TGTGCCAGCAGCCGAGCGGGGAGGGAGCAGTTCTTC. This codes for CASSRAGREQFF.

Concerning this clone itself: This same CDR3 is encoded by further DNA sequences in the sample. The chain joins TRBV18 to TRBJ1-2; 10 bases fit TRBD1. The CDR3 extends over 15 amino acids. Germline V gives CDR1 KGHSH, CDR2 LQKENI. Losses at the gene ends were 1 base for V and 3 bases for J; bases not matched to a gene: 2. In DNA form, the CDR3 reads TGTGCCAGCTCACCACGACAGGGGGCGGACTATGGCTACACCTTC. Translation: CASSPRQGADYGYTF. The full variable domain, with the rest looked up from reference TRBV18 and TRBJ1-2, is NAGVMQNPRHLVRRRGQEARLRCSPMKGHSHVYWYRQLPEEGLKFMVYLQKENIIDESGMPKERFSAEFPKEGPSILRIQQVVRGDSAAYFCASSPRQGADYGYTFGSGTRLTVV.

This chain joins TRBV5-4 and TRBJ2-7, with D perhaps TRBD1 (5 bases). V was clipped by 0 bases and J by 3 bases, with 13 bases between them. Germline assignment: CDR1 SGHNT and CDR2 YYREEE (reference sequence). This CDR3 is built from 15 residues. The CDR3 here is CASSLEVGRDYEQYF. The CDR3 region has the DNA TGTGCCAGCAGCTTGGAAGTAGGCAGGGACTACGAGCAGTACTTC.

The rearrangement joins TRBV10-3 to TRBJ2-6; 9 bases are shared with TRBD1. The CDR3 has 18 residues. CDR1 is ENHRY, CDR2 SYGVKD, per germline. V gave up 2 bases and J gave up 0 bases; unmatched junction bases: 5. The CDR3 sequence is CAISEGGQGISGANVLTF. In DNA form, the CDR3 reads TGTGCCATCAGTGAGGGAGGACAGGGGATCTCTGGGGCCAACGTCCTGACTTTC.

The genes are TRBV5-1 and TRBJ1-1; 8 nucleotides align to TRBD1. The CDR3 is made up of 15 amino acids. V shed 4 bases, J shed 4 bases, and the junction held 9 bases outside the gene matches. Germline V gene data show CDR1 as SGHRS and CDR2 as YFSETQ. The CDR3 sequence is CASSATRGPGTEAFF. The CDR3 coding sequence is TGCGCCAGCAGCGCGACCAGGGGGCCGGGCACTGAAGCTTTCTTT.

This chain joins TRBV13 and TRBJ1-1; D remains ambiguous. Germline CDR1 PRHDT, CDR2 FYEKMQ (reference sequence). The ends were cut back, 3 bases at V and 4 bases at J, with 12 bases in the middle. The CDR3 totals 14 residues. The CDR3 reads CASSFGATTTEAFF. The DNA for the CDR3 is TGTGCCAGCAGCTTTGGAGCCACCACCACTGAAGCTTTCTTT.

The V gene is TRBV24-1, the J gene TRBJ2-1; D is uncertain. The V gene's germline CDR1 is KGHDR and CDR2 SFDVKD. This CDR3 is 11 amino acids long. Between the trimmed V and J ends, which lost 8 bases and 4 bases, there was a span of 5 bases. CDR3: CATMQYNEQFF. The CDR3 DNA reads TGTGCCACCATGCAGTACAATGAGCAGTTCTTC.

This CDR3 is CASSLFSNTQYF. The CDR3 DNA reads TGTGCCAGCAGTCTCTTCTCTAATACGCAGTATTTT. The chain couples TRBV12-3 or TRBV12-4 to TRBJ2-3; D is ambiguous. CDR3 length: 12 residues. Trimming removed 5 bases at V and 7 bases at J, with 10 bases between.

This sequence joins TRBV11-2 and TRBJ2-7; a possible D gene is TRBD2 (5 bases). The germline V gene encodes CDR1 SGHAT and CDR2 FQNNGV. The CDR3 runs 16 residues. Trimming shortened V by 2 bases and J by 2 bases, and 16 bases separated the two germline ends. The CDR3 sequence: CASSLLRGSSTYEQYF. CDR3 sequence (DNA): TGTGCCAGCAGCTTACTACGGGGATCATCCACCTACGAGCAGTACTTC.

The gene calls are TRBV30 and TRBJ2-7; TRBD1 matches at 9 bases. V lost 5 bases to trimming and J lost 3 bases; unmatched junction nucleotides: 5. Germline V gene sequence: CDR1 GTSNPN, CDR2 SVGIG (reference sequence). The CDR3 has 13 residues. The CDR3 bases are TGTGCCTGGGAGTGGGACAGGGACTACGAGCAGTACTTC. It codes for CAWEWDRDYEQYF.

The J gene is TRBJ2-1, the V gene TRBV27; TRBD2 matches at 8 bases. Losses at the gene ends were 0 bases for V and 4 bases for J; bases not matched to a gene: 2. Germline CDR1 reads MNHEY; CDR2 reads SMNVEV (reference sequence). The CDR3 totals 15 residues. CDR3 protein: CASSLSAGGYNEQFF. CDR3 nucleotide sequence: TGTGCCAGCAGTTTATCGGCGGGAGGATACAATGAGCAGTTCTTC.

The rearrangement joins TRBV4-1 to TRBJ2-7; no clear D gene. V was cut by 0 bases and J by 5 bases, with 8 bases left in between. Germline V CDR1 and CDR2: MGHRA, YSYEKL. There are 13 residues in the CDR3. The CDR3 reads CASSQDRVNEQYF. CDR3 nucleotide sequence: TGCGCCAGCAGCCAAGACCGGGTGAACGAGCAGTACTTC.

V is TRBV11-2 and J is TRBJ1-3; D may be TRBD1 (5 bases). The CDR3 runs 15 residues. V was trimmed by 3 bases and J by 4 bases, leaving 13 bases between them. CDR1 and CDR2 (germline): SGHAT, FQNNGV. CDR3 region: CASSFPGGAGNTIYF. Written as DNA, the CDR3 is TGTGCCAGCAGCTTTCCCGGGGGAGCGGGAAACACCATATATTTT.

The chain carries TRBV9 and TRBJ1-2; D unclear. Germline CDR1 and CDR2: SGDLS and YYNGEE. The CDR3 length is 13 residues. V was trimmed by 7 bases and J by 4 bases, leaving 14 bases between them. The CDR3 coding sequence is TGTGCCAGCCGGGGAGAAGTAAGCTATGGCTACACCTTC. Translation: CASRGEVSYGYTF. Together with reference TRBV9 and TRBJ1-2, the CDR3 gives the full variable domain: DSGVTQTPKHLITATGQRVTLRCSPRSGDLSVYWYQQSLDQGLQFLIQYYNGEERAKGNILERFSAQQFPDLHSELNLSSLELGDSALYFCASRGEVSYGYTFGSGTRLTVV.

The chain combines TRBV25-1 with TRBJ2-1, with D perhaps matching TRBD2 (5 bases). The germline V gene has CDR1 MGHDK and CDR2 SYGVNS. The length of the CDR3 is 16 residues. The V gene lost 4 bases and the J gene lost 2 bases, with 15 bases spanning the gap. In nucleotides, the CDR3 is TGTGCCAGCAGTGGACCTAAAAGCGGTACCTACAATGAGCAGTTCTTC. This codes for CASSGPKSGTYNEQFF.

This clone was recorded a few times. The rearrangement joins TRBV6-2 or TRBV6-3 to TRBJ2-1; possibly TRBD2 for D (6 bases). The V end was cut by 5 bases, the J end by 6 bases, with 11 bases between. This CDR3 contains 13 residues. Germline V CDR1 and CDR2: MNHEY, SVGEGT. CDR3 DNA: TGTGCCAGCAGTATGGGACTCATCAATGAGCAGTTCTTC. This sequence encodes CASSMGLINEQFF.

For this clone: The same CDR3 also results from other DNA sequences found in this sample. This chain links TRBV20-1 with TRBJ2-7, with no clear D. Germline V gives CDR1 DFQATT, CDR2 SNEGSKA (reference sequence). Deletions cut 3 bases from V and 6 bases from J, with 15 bases between. This CDR3 is built from 13 residues. In DNA, the CDR3 is TGCAGTGCTAGTGCCCTGAGTACGATCGAGCAGTACTTC. It translates to CSASALSTIEQYF.

The chain employs TRBV28 and TRBJ1-5; the match to TRBD1 covers 7 bases. The CDR3 is 14 residues long. Germline V CDR1 and CDR2: MDHEN, SYDVKM. Unmatched junction bases numbered 4, after V lost 5 bases and J lost 3 bases. In DNA, the CDR3 is TGTGCCAGCAGTCCCGGGACAGACAATCAGCCCCAGCATTTT. Translated: CASSPGTDNQPQHF. Looking up the rest from reference TRBV28 and TRBJ1-5 gives the full variable domain: DVKVTQSSRYLVKRTGEKVFLECVQDMDHENMFWYRQDPGLGLRLIYFSYDVKMKEKGDIPEGYSVSREKKERFSLILESASTNQTSMYLCASSPGTDNQPQHFGDGTRLSIL.